This T cell receptor beta chain was sequenced in a study of radiotherapy plus CTLA-4 blockade in lung cancer. CDR3 length: 18 residues. The junction had 12 bases not matched to a gene; V was cut back by 6 bases and J by 0 bases. The assay was immunoSEQ multiplex PCR, and TCRdb's table has in-frame clones only and misses some. The sample carries about 46,000 clones, about 77% recorded once. Here the sequenced sample was peripheral blood, taken from a patient treated with radiotherapy plus ipilimumab. The clonotype was recovered from a human donor with non-small cell lung cancer whose response to radiotherapy plus ipilimumab could not be evaluated. The chain recombines TRBV23-1 with TRBJ1-4; 8 bases agree with TRBD1. Being an ORF, TRBV23-1 has a function that is uncertain. CDR3 DNA sequence: TGCGCCAGCAGCTTATATAGGACAGGGCCAGCAACTAATGAAAAACTGTTTTTT. Amino acid sequence: CASSLYRTGPATNEKLFF.